The 30 T cell receptor beta chains in this list originate from one sample, sequenced in a study of T cell clonotyping in hematopoietic cell transplantation. Measured with immunoSEQ multiplex PCR; TCRdb has only the in-frame clones, and not every one. The sample has about 6,800 clones; 98% are singletons. The material sequenced was PBMCs, taken 30 days after allogeneic stem cell transplant. The receptors here all came from a male patient aged 60 to 75 who had an allogeneic stem cell transplant from a related donor, so the T cells may come from the graft donor. Some clones in this sample may be carry-over from other donors' samples.

The chain couples TRBV7-9 to TRBJ2-3, with 9 bases fitting TRBD2. The CDR3 loop spans 16 amino acids. The V and J ends lost 0 bases and 4 bases, in that order; junction bases with no gene match: 5. CDR1 and CDR2 (germline): SEHNR, FQNEAQ (reference sequence). The CDR3 spells CASSLALAGGPDTQYF. The CDR3 bases are TGTGCCAGCAGCTTAGCTCTCGCGGGGGGGCCAGATACGCAGTATTTT.

V is TRBV27 and J is TRBJ2-5, with D perhaps assigned TRBD1 or TRBD2 (5 bases each). The length of the CDR3 is 13 residues. V gave up 6 bases and J gave up 1 base, with 9 bases separating them. Germline values: CDR1 MNHEY, CDR2 SMNVEV (reference sequence). The CDR3 DNA follows: TGTGCCAGCAGCACAGGACTCCAAGAGACCCAGTACTTC. It encodes CASSTGLQETQYF.

The chain uses TRBV7-8 and TRBJ1-2; the D is unclear. Germline assignment: CDR1 SGHVS and CDR2 FQNEAQ. The CDR3 consists of 15 residues. The V and J ends lost 6 bases and 3 bases respectively, with 17 bases between them. CDR3 sequence (DNA): TGTGCCAGCAGATCAGGAGATCACAGCGACTATGGCTACACCTTC. Amino acid sequence: CASRSGDHSDYGYTF. Filled out from reference TRBV7-8 and TRBJ1-2, the complete variable domain reads GAGVSQSPRYKVAKRGQDVALRCDPISGHVSLFWYQQALGQGPEFLTYFQNEAQLDKSGLPSDRFFAERPEGSVSTLKIQRTQQEDSAVYLCASRSGDHSDYGYTFGSGTRLTVV.

The chain is built from TRBV6-5 and TRBJ2-5; D is unclear. This CDR3 has 16 residues. Trimming shortened V by 0 bases and J by 4 bases, and 15 bases separated the two germline ends. The germline V gene has CDR1 MNHEY and CDR2 SVGAGI. The CDR3 coding sequence is TGTGCCAGCAGTTACTCTCCCCTAGGAGTTGCAGAGACCCAGTACTTC. This codes for CASSYSPLGVAETQYF.

The chain recombines TRBV6-1 with TRBJ2-2; tentatively, D is TRBD1 (6 bases). CDR3 length equals 12 residues. V was cut by 8 bases and J by 3 bases, with 7 bases left in between. The germline CDR1 and CDR2 sequences are MNHNS and SASEGT. CDR3 nucleotides: TGTGCCAGCCACAGGGACACCGGGGAGCTGTTTTTT. It translates to CASHRDTGELFF.

The chain uses TRBV18 and TRBJ2-5; 14 nucleotides line up with TRBD2. Germline V CDR1 and CDR2: KGHSH, LQKENI. V lost 6 bases and J lost 5; bases outside the gene matches: 5. There are 15 residues in the CDR3. CDR3 in DNA: TGTGCCAGCTCCCCGACTAGCGGGGGGGCCGAGACCCAGTACTTC. This encodes CASSPTSGGAETQYF.

The genes are TRBV6-1 and TRBJ1-4; D gene uncertain. The CDR3 sequence is 15 residues long. Germline V gene sequence: CDR1 MNHNS, CDR2 SASEGT. Trimming removed 4 bases at V and 8 bases at J, with 17 bases between. The CDR3 protein is CASSVPRKEWEKLFF. CDR3 nucleotide sequence: TGTGCCAGCAGTGTGCCCAGGAAAGAGTGGGAAAAACTGTTTTTT.

The V and J genes are TRBV2 and TRBJ2-5, with a weak D call TRBD2 (6 bases). This CDR3 has 12 residues. CDR1 and CDR2 from the germline V gene are SNHLY and FYNNEI. V was pared by 1 base and J by 7 bases, with 7 bases between. The CDR3 nucleotides read TGTGCCAGCAGTGAAGGGCGGGGGACCCAGTACTTC. This sequence encodes CASSEGRGTQYF.

The V call is TRBV5-1, the J call TRBJ1-5; D unresolved. The CDR3 contains 15 residues. The ends were cut back, 0 bases at V and 3 bases at J, with 10 bases in the middle. Germline V CDR1 and CDR2: SGHRS, YFSETQ. DNA for the CDR3: TGCGCCAGCAGCTTGGAAGGTGCCCCCAATCAGCCCCAGCATTTT. It specifies CASSLEGAPNQPQHF.

J is TRBJ2-2 and V is TRBV7-2; 9 bases map to TRBD2. Trimming took 2 bases from V and 0 from J; bases not matched to a gene: 7. The CDR3 has 18 amino acids. The germline V gene has CDR1 SGHTA and CDR2 FQGNSA. The CDR3 sequence: CASSLRISGGANTGELFF. In DNA, the CDR3 is TGTGCCAGCAGCTTAAGGATTAGCGGGGGCGCGAACACCGGGGAGCTGTTTTTT.

The chain joins TRBV10-2 to TRBJ1-2; TRBD1 agrees at 7 bases. CDR3 length equals 14 residues. V gave up 5 bases and J gave up 2 bases; unmatched junction bases: 5. From germline, CDR1 is WSHSY and CDR2 SAAADI. CDR3 nucleotides: TGCGCCAGCAGTACAGGGGAGAGAAACTATGGCTACACCTTC. This encodes CASSTGERNYGYTF.

This rearrangement joins TRBV4-2 to TRBJ2-3, with D maybe TRBD1 (6 bases). The germline V gene has CDR1 LGHNA and CDR2 YNFKEQ. This CDR3 comprises 15 residues. Trimming pared 3 bases from V and 4 bases from J, leaving 14 bases between. The CDR3 DNA reads as TGTGCCAGCAGCCACTTGCAGGGGCTCGCAGATACGCAGTATTTT. Amino acids: CASSHLQGLADTQYF.

The J gene is TRBJ2-2, the V gene TRBV18; no reliable D call. The CDR3 has 16 amino acids. Germline assignment: CDR1 KGHSH and CDR2 LQKENI. The V end was cut by 0 bases, the J end by 1 base, with 9 bases between. The CDR3 bases are TGTGCCAGCTCACCACCTTCCGCGAAGAACACCGGGGAGCTGTTTTTT. Amino acid sequence: CASSPPSAKNTGELFF.

DNA for the CDR3: TGCACCAGCAGCCAAGAGACCCAGTACTTC. Protein sequence: CTSSQETQYF. The genes are TRBV1 and TRBJ2-5. TRBV1 is assigned pseudogene status. The CDR3 spans 10 residues.

The chain recombines TRBV30 with TRBJ1-1; D gene uncertain. Per germline, CDR1 GTSNPN and CDR2 SVGIG (reference sequence). The CDR3 covers 13 residues. V gave up 4 bases and J gave up 1 base, with 10 bases separating them. CDR3 sequence: CAWNLGKNTEAFF. Here the CDR3 DNA reads TGTGCCTGGAATTTAGGGAAGAACACTGAAGCTTTCTTT.

This chain connects TRBV5-4 to TRBJ2-6; the match to TRBD1 covers 9 bases. V lost 8 bases, J lost 0 bases, and 9 bases stayed unmatched. This CDR3 spans 17 amino acids. Germline V gene sequence: CDR1 SGHNT, CDR2 YYREEE (reference sequence). CDR3 coding DNA: TGTGCCAGTACTTTTGGACAGGGGAGCTCTGGGGCCAACGTCCTGACTTTC. It specifies CASTFGQGSSGANVLTF.

The V and J genes are TRBV28 and TRBJ2-3; D may be TRBD1 (6 bases). V was cut by 5 bases and J by 8 bases, with 29 bases left in between. CDR3 length: 18 amino acids. Germline V gene sequence: CDR1 MDHEN, CDR2 SYDVKM. The CDR3 nucleotides read TGTGCCAGCAGTACTAAAGGGGGAGCAGGGTATCCCCGAGGTACGCAGTATTTT. Translation: CASSTKGGAGYPRGTQYF.

The chain employs TRBV4-3 and TRBJ1-2, with D possibly matching TRBD1 (6 bases). Per the germline V gene, CDR1 is LGHNA and CDR2 is YSLEER. Between the trimmed V and J ends, which lost 1 base and 7 bases, there was a span of 13 bases. CDR3 length: 14 residues. The CDR3 DNA is TGCGCCAGCAGCCAAGTCCTTTCAGGGGTTGGCTACACCTTC. Protein: CASSQVLSGVGYTF.

J is TRBJ2-3 and V is TRBV28, with 8 bases matching TRBD1. The CDR3 sequence is 14 residues long. CDR1 is MDHEN and CDR2 is SYDVKM in the germline V gene. The V and J ends lost 9 bases and 3 bases, in that order; junction bases with no gene match: 8. In DNA form, the CDR3 reads TGTGCCAGTGAACAGGGGGAATGGACAGATACGCAGTATTTT. It codes for CASEQGEWTDTQYF.

This clone was seen once. The V gene is TRBV7-3, the J gene TRBJ2-1; D remains unclear. The CDR3 contains 13 residues. In germline, CDR1 is SGHTA, CDR2 FQGTGA. Trimming removed 6 bases from V and 0 bases from J, with 6 bases in between. The CDR3 is CASSKSSYNEQFF. The CDR3 bases are TGTGCCAGCAGTAAGAGCTCCTACAATGAGCAGTTCTTC.

V gene TRBV10-1 combines with J gene TRBJ1-6; D ambiguous. The CDR3 extends over 18 amino acids. Germline values: CDR1 WNHNN, CDR2 SYGVQD (reference sequence). Between the trimmed V and J ends, which lost 8 bases and 0 bases, there was a span of 20 bases. The CDR3 is CASATDFVVSSYNSPLHF. DNA of the CDR3: TGCGCCAGCGCAACAGACTTTGTGGTGAGCTCCTATAATTCACCCCTCCACTTT.

This rearrangement joins TRBV6-5 to TRBJ1-1, with D unclear. Germline V gives CDR1 MNHEY, CDR2 SVGAGI. This CDR3 is 14 amino acids long. Trimming left V 0 bases short and J 3 bases short, with 8 bases between. CDR3 sequence: CASSYSNQHTEAFF. The CDR3 DNA reads TGTGCCAGCAGTTACTCGAACCAACACACTGAAGCTTTCTTT.

J is TRBJ1-2 and V is TRBV15; 8 bases match TRBD1. CDR1 and CDR2 from the germline V gene are LNHNV and YYDKDF (reference sequence). With 0 bases clipped from V and 6 bases from J, the junction kept 9 bases outside the gene matches. The CDR3 length is 16 residues. This CDR3 is CATSRDGVDRDDGYTF. The CDR3 bases are TGTGCCACCAGCAGAGATGGGGTGGACAGGGACGATGGCTACACCTTC. The full variable domain, its missing parts supplied by reference TRBV15 and TRBJ1-2, is DAMVIQNPRYQVTQFGKPVTLSCSQTLNHNVMYWYQQKSSQAPKLLFHYYDKDFNNEADTPDNFQSRRPNTSFCFLDIRSPGLGDTAMYLCATSRDGVDRDDGYTFGSGTRLTVV.

The chain recombines TRBV19 with TRBJ1-6; 10 bases are shared with TRBD1. The CDR3 extends over 13 amino acids. The V gene's germline CDR1 is LNHDA and CDR2 SQIVND (reference sequence). Germline trimming cut 5 bases from V and 9 bases from J; bases unmatched to any gene: 1. The DNA for the CDR3 is TGTGCCAGTAGTGGACAGGGGGGTTCACCCCTCCACTTT. This encodes CASSGQGGSPLHF.

The rearrangement uses TRBV27 and TRBJ2-7; perhaps D is TRBD1 or TRBD2 (5 bases each). Between the trimmed V and J ends, which lost 5 bases and 9 bases, there was a span of 20 bases. There are 14 residues in the CDR3. Germline CDR1 is MNHEY and CDR2 is SMNVEV (reference sequence). The CDR3, as DNA: TGTGCCAGCAGTCCGGGGACCAATCTACGGGTGCAGTACTTC. This encodes CASSPGTNLRVQYF.

This clone has only one observation. The chain joins TRBV2 to TRBJ2-3; no reliable D call. Germline CDR1 reads SNHLY; CDR2 reads FYNNEI. V was trimmed by 10 bases and J by 0 bases, leaving 20 bases between them. The CDR3 has 16 residues. The chain's CDR3 is CATNPDPEASTDTQYF. In nucleotides, the CDR3 is TGTGCCACCAACCCAGATCCAGAAGCTAGCACAGATACGCAGTATTTT.

This clone was recorded only once. This chain connects TRBV4-1 to TRBJ2-7; no clear D gene. CDR3 size: 17 residues. CDR1 and CDR2 (germline): MGHRA, YSYEKL. V was pared by 1 base and J by 2 bases, with 18 bases between. The CDR3 reads CASSQVSLGMEPYEQYF. The CDR3 bases are TGCGCCAGCAGCCAAGTATCTCTAGGGATGGAGCCCTACGAGCAGTACTTC.

V is TRBV25-1 and J is TRBJ1-4; no reliable D call. The CDR3 has 13 residues. The germline gives CDR1 MGHDK, CDR2 SYGVNS. V gave up 4 bases and J gave up 8 bases, with 11 bases separating them. This CDR3 is CASSAGGDEKLFF. The CDR3 coding sequence is TGTGCCAGCAGTGCAGGAGGAGACGAAAAACTGTTTTTT.

The genes are TRBV5-1 and TRBJ1-6, with D possibly being TRBD1 (5 bases). In germline, CDR1 is SGHRS, CDR2 YFSETQ. The CDR3 is 15 residues long. Trimming left V 4 bases short and J 6 bases short, with 14 bases between. The CDR3 region has the DNA TGCGCCAGCAGCCCCTATAGTGGGACTAATTCACCCCTCCACTTT. Protein: CASSPYSGTNSPLHF.

V usage is TRBV18 and J usage is TRBJ1-1; no reliable D call. This CDR3 contains 13 residues. The germline V gene encodes CDR1 KGHSH and CDR2 LQKENI. V gave up 5 bases and J gave up 7 bases, with 14 bases separating them. The CDR3 DNA reads as TGTGCCAGCTCATCTTCGACGGATAATGAAGCTTTCTTT. Its protein is CASSSSTDNEAFF.